These 9 T cell receptor beta chains came from one sample sequenced in a study of blood T cell repertoires in COVID-19 (dated by TCRdb to the early 2020s). The receptor library was made with the immunoSEQ multiplex PCR assay. TCRdb holds this immuneACCESS table with in-frame rearrangements only. Some clones are missing; in checked studies, unresolved V genes explain under half, and the rest has no known cause. The table for this sample lists some 210,000 clones; almost 85% of them were counted only once. Roughly 5.3% of the sample belongs to the ten largest clones. Sample: peripheral blood. The receptors shown here come from a woman in her seventies with active or convalescent COVID-19.

The chain combines TRBV3-1 (or the pseudogene TRBV3-2) with TRBJ2-3; 9 nucleotides line up with TRBD2. The CDR3 contains 16 residues. Germline V gives CDR1 LGHDT, CDR2 YNNKEL (reference sequence). J was trimmed by 2 bases and V by 0 bases; bases with no gene match: 3. This chain's CDR3 is CASSQDSGSITDTQYF. In DNA, the CDR3 is TGTGCCAGCAGCCAAGATAGCGGGAGTATCACAGATACGCAGTATTTT.

The chain uses TRBV21-1 and TRBJ2-7; TRBD2, the table's D call, lacks a check against the DNA. TRBV21-1 represents a pseudogene. This CDR3 comprises 17 residues. CDR3 residues: CASSKEVSAGEWYEQYF. The DNA for the CDR3 is TGTGCCAGCAGCAAAGAGGTTTCGGCGGGAGAATGGTACGAGCAGTACTTC.

The gene calls are TRBV9 and TRBJ2-1; 10 bases match TRBD2. Trimming cost V 3 bases and J 8 bases; bases outside gene matches: 5. The CDR3 runs 14 residues. Germline-derived CDR1 and CDR2 are SGDLS and YYNGEE. This chain's CDR3 is CASSASGSVYEQFF. In DNA, the CDR3 is TGTGCCAGCAGCGCTAGCGGGAGTGTCTATGAGCAGTTCTTC.

This clone was seen a handful of times. V usage is TRBV28 and J usage is TRBJ2-7; tentatively, D is TRBD2 (7 bases). The CDR3 length is 16 residues. V dropped 6 bases and J dropped 5 bases, with 23 bases sitting between them. The germline CDR1 and CDR2 sequences are MDHEN and SYDVKM. Written as DNA, the CDR3 is TGTGCCAGCAGCCCCAATCTGGGGGGGGGCCAGCACGAGCAGTACTTC. This gives the protein CASSPNLGGGQHEQYF.

This clone occurred a few times. J is TRBJ2-1 and V is TRBV7-9, with 9 bases fitting TRBD1. V shed 5 bases, J shed 6 bases, and the junction held 2 bases outside the gene matches. Germline CDR1 is SEHNR and CDR2 is FQNEAQ (reference sequence). CDR3 length: 13 residues. DNA of the CDR3: TGTGCCAGCAGCGTACAGGGGGCCAATGAGCAGTTCTTC. Translation gives CASSVQGANEQFF.

The gene calls are TRBV12-5 and TRBJ2-2, with 8 bases that match TRBD2. This CDR3 region has 16 residues. Germline loops: CDR1 LGHNT, CDR2 FRNRAP. The ends lost 3 bases at V and 5 bases at J; junction bases unmatched: 8. CDR3 amino acids: CASGLFTGGGTGELFF. CDR3 DNA: TGTGCTAGTGGTTTATTCACGGGAGGGGGGACCGGGGAGCTGTTTTTT.

V gene TRBV19 combines with J gene TRBJ2-1; 11 nucleotides line up with TRBD2. This CDR3 contains 15 residues. V trimming: 7 bases; J trimming: 5 bases; junction bases outside the gene matches: 7. Germline CDR1 LNHDA, CDR2 SQIVND (reference sequence). The chain's CDR3 is CASTGQGLADNEQFF. In DNA, the CDR3 is TGTGCCAGTACCGGACAGGGACTAGCGGACAATGAGCAGTTCTTC.

The chain links TRBV6-1 to TRBJ2-2, with TRBD2 identical over 13 bases. This CDR3 is 16 amino acids long. V lost 4 bases and J lost 5; bases outside the gene matches: 4. CDR1 is MNHNS and CDR2 is SASEGT in the germline V gene. The CDR3 sequence is CASSALAGGPTGELFF. For the CDR3, the DNA is TGTGCCAGCAGTGCACTAGCGGGAGGGCCTACCGGGGAGCTGTTTTTT.

This clone was detected a few times. The rearrangement links TRBV3-1 (or the pseudogene TRBV3-2) to TRBJ2-7, with D tentatively TRBD2 (5 bases). Germline V gene sequence: CDR1 LGHDT, CDR2 YNNKEL (reference sequence). This CDR3 is built from 13 residues. V was trimmed by 4 bases and J by 5 bases, leaving 12 bases between them. The CDR3 protein is CASSLSGRNEQYF. In DNA, the CDR3 is TGTGCCAGCAGCCTCTCGGGAAGAAACGAGCAGTACTTC.